The entry below describes one TCR beta chain. Its antigen is undetermined. The sequenced template was cDNA made from the entire isolated RNA. The read count averaged approximately 4 million across naive, central memory and regulatory T cell samples. The table came from immunoSEQ multiplex PCR; TCRdb's copy has only in-frame clones and leaves some out. The sample holds hundreds of thousands of clones, roughly 13% seen once. Germline V gene data show CDR1 as SGHDN and CDR2 as FVKESK. The CDR3 covers 16 residues. J gave up 9 bases and V 0 bases, and 13 bases lay outside the gene matches. These data belong to a study of beta chain features in type 1 diabetes. At the level of the study: Patients were similar to healthy donors in age and gender (as well as in cell yields). The samples had about 100,000,000 sorted cells examined in all. Study results and limitations: Among all four CD4+ subsets, Type 1 diabetes patients had TCRB CDR3s that were moderately but significantly shorter.

Markers CD45RO/CCR7/CD25/CD127/CD95/CD27 served to sort CD4+ naive, central memory, regulatory and stem cell-like memory cells. Sequences were obtained from naive CD4+ T cells from blood. The receptor was isolated from a man aged 18 to 35 with type 1 diabetes. The V call is TRBV14, the J call TRBJ1-1, with 7 bases identical to TRBD1. The CDR3 is CASSQDAYRGSRKAFF. Here the CDR3 DNA reads TGTGCCAGCAGCCAAGACGCCTACAGGGGTTCGCGGAAAGCTTTCTTT.